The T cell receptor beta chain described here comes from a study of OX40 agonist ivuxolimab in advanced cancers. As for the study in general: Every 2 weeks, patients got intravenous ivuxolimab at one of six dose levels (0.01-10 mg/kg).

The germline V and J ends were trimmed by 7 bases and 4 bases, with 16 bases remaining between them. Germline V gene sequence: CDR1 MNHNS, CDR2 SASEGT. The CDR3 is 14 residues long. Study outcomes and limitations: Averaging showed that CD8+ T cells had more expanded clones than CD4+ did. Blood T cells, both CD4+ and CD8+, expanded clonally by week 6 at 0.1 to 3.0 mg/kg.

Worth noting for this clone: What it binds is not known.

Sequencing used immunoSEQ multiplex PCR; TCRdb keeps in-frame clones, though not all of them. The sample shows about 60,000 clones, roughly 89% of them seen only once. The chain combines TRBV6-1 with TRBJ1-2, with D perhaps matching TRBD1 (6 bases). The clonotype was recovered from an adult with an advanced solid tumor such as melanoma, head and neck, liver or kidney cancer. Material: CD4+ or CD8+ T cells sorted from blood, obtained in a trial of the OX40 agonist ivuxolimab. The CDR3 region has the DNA TGTGCCAGCATCAAGAGTGGGGGCGCCTATGGCTACACCTTC. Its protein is CASIKSGGAYGYTF.